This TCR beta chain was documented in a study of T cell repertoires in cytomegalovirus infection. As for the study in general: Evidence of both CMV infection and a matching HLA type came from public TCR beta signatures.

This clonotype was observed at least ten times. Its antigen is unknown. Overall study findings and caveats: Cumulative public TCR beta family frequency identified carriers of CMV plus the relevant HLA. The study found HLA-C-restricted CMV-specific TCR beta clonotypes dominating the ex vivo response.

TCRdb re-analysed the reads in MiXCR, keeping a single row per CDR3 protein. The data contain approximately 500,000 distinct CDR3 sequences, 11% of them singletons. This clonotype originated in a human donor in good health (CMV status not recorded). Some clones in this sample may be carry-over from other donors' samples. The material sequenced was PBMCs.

The CDR3: CASTATYTSYEQYF. CDR3 nucleotides: TGTGCCAGCACCGCCACTTATACTTCCTACGAGCAGTACTTC. This chain joins TRBV6-1 and TRBJ2-7; D gene ambiguous. The CDR3 totals 14 residues. The V end was cut by 7 bases, the J end by 1 base, with 14 bases between. Per germline, CDR1 MNHNS and CDR2 SASEGT.